The following is a TCR beta chain sequence with its context. As yet, its antigen is unknown. The assay was immunoSEQ multiplex PCR, and TCRdb's table has in-frame clones only and misses some. The table records 150,000 or so clones, 92% of them present only once. These data originate in a study of T cell responses to AZD1222 COVID-19 vaccine. Overall study findings and caveats: Possibly, clonal diversity was underestimated; donors were largely white British and included more females. Baseline serostatus was positive in only six AZD1222 recipients.

Germline V gene lookup returns CDR1 SNHLY and CDR2 FYNNEI. This CDR3 is built from 15 residues. Trimming cost V 3 bases and J 8 bases, with 19 bases left between them. Sample: peripheral blood, taken 28 days after the second AZD1222 dose. The receptor was isolated from an adult who received the AZD1222 COVID-19 vaccine. The rearrangement uses TRBV2 and TRBJ1-2; the D is unclear. The CDR3 region is CASSDPRLPGEGYTF. DNA of the CDR3: TGTGCCAGCAGTGACCCCAGACTCCCCGGGGAAGGCTACACCTTC.